Below are 20 T cell receptor beta chains sequenced from a single sample in a study of shared clonotypes between healthy human individuals. The data were produced by immunoSEQ multiplex PCR, yet TCRdb's version contains in-frame clones alone and is incomplete. This sample carries hundreds of thousands of clones, 85% to 95% of them seen once, and the ten largest clones take around 0.12%. The naive CD8 population came from CD45RO-negative cells selected for CCR7, without terminally differentiated effector memory CD45RA+ cells. The specimen was naive CD8+ T cells sorted from blood. The receptors were sampled from a woman aged 30 to 39 in good health.

The V gene is TRBV2, the J gene TRBJ1-1; TRBD1 might be the D (5 bases). CDR3 length: 16 residues. V lost 2 bases and J lost 2, with 15 bases in between. In germline, CDR1 is SNHLY, CDR2 FYNNEI. The CDR3 nucleotides are TGTGCCAGCAGTGAATCTTGGACGGGGCTTAACACTGAAGCTTTCTTT. Protein product: CASSESWTGLNTEAFF.

With respect to this clone: Other DNA sequences in the sample encode the same CDR3. The chain combines TRBV19 with TRBJ2-2; 7 bases fit TRBD1. The ends lost 3 bases at V and 4 bases at J; junction bases unmatched: 5. The CDR3 has 15 amino acids. Germline V gene sequence: CDR1 LNHDA, CDR2 SQIVND (reference sequence). This chain's CDR3 is CASSIDREGTGELFF. In DNA form, the CDR3 reads TGTGCCAGTAGTATCGACAGGGAAGGCACCGGGGAGCTGTTTTTT.

This clone occurred once. CDR3 DNA sequence: TGTGCCAGCACCATGGGACAGACGTCTGCGGATACGCAGTATTTT. This codes for CASTMGQTSADTQYF. V and J are TRBV13 and TRBJ2-3, with 7 bases that match TRBD1. Losses at the gene ends were 7 bases for V and 6 bases for J; bases not matched to a gene: 13. This CDR3 region has 15 residues. Per the germline V gene, CDR1 is PRHDT and CDR2 is FYEKMQ (reference sequence).

The rearrangement uses TRBV27 and TRBJ1-1; 9 bases are a match to TRBD1. This CDR3 is built from 14 residues. Losses at the gene ends were 7 bases for V and 4 bases for J; bases not matched to a gene: 7. Germline CDR1 is MNHEY and CDR2 is SMNVEV (reference sequence). CDR3 sequence (DNA): TGTGCCAGCACTCTTACAGGGGGCTTCACTGAAGCTTTCTTT. Its translation: CASTLTGGFTEAFF.

This chain uses TRBV6-5 with TRBJ2-1; D may be TRBD1 (6 bases). The ends were cut back, 6 bases at V and 1 base at J, with 7 bases in the middle. CDR3 size: 13 residues. Germline V gene lookup returns CDR1 MNHEY and CDR2 SVGAGI. Here the CDR3 DNA reads TGTGCCAGCAGGACAGGTTCCTACAATGAGCAGTTCTTC. This gives the protein CASRTGSYNEQFF.

This chain connects TRBV9 to TRBJ2-7, with 8 bases identical to TRBD2. CDR1 and CDR2 from the germline V gene are SGDLS and YYNGEE. The CDR3 spans 15 residues. With 2 bases clipped from V and 5 bases from J, the junction kept 9 bases outside the gene matches. CDR3 amino acids: CASSVVGSGVHEQYF. CDR3 sequence (DNA): TGTGCCAGCAGCGTCGTGGGTAGCGGGGTCCACGAGCAGTACTTC.

The rearrangement links TRBV15 to TRBJ2-1, with D perhaps assigned TRBD1 or TRBD2 (5 bases each). This CDR3 comprises 14 residues. V lost 5 bases to trimming and J lost 6 bases, with 14 bases between them. CDR1 is LNHNV and CDR2 is YYDKDF in the germline V gene (reference sequence). The chain's CDR3 is CATSARDGPNEQFF. CDR3 nucleotide sequence: TGTGCCACCAGCGCCCGGGACGGTCCCAATGAGCAGTTCTTC.

The rearrangement links TRBV29-1 to TRBJ2-1; TRBD2 aligns across 11 bases. This CDR3 region has 16 residues. The V gene end was trimmed by 4 bases and the J gene end by 2 bases; junction bases not matched to a gene: 7. Germline V gene lookup returns CDR1 SQVTM and CDR2 ANQGSEA. The CDR3 spells CSVASTSGSAYNEQFF. The CDR3 DNA reads TGCAGCGTTGCGTCTACTAGCGGGAGCGCCTACAATGAGCAGTTCTTC.

The chain links TRBV9 to TRBJ1-1; possibly TRBD1 for D (5 bases). The CDR3 covers 12 residues. Germline lookup yields CDR1 SGDLS and CDR2 YYNGEE. Deletions cut 0 bases from V and 6 bases from J, with 6 bases between. CDR3 nucleotide sequence: TGTGCCAGCAGCGTAGGACAGTCTGAAGCTTTCTTT. This encodes CASSVGQSEAFF.

The V call is TRBV11-2, the J call TRBJ2-1; D may be TRBD2 (5 bases). Per the germline V gene, CDR1 is SGHAT and CDR2 is FQNNGV. CDR3 length equals 11 residues. Trimming left V 6 bases short and J 10 bases short, with 10 bases between. In DNA form, the CDR3 reads TGTGCCAGCAGAAACGGGATAGAGCAGTTCTTC. As protein: CASRNGIEQFF. The full variable domain, with the rest looked up from reference TRBV11-2 and TRBJ2-1, is EAGVAQSPRYKIIEKRQSVAFWCNPISGHATLYWYQQILGQGPKLLIQFQNNGVVDDSQLPKDRFSAERLKGVDSTLKIQPAKLEDSAVYLCASRNGIEQFFGPGTRLTVL.

This chain links TRBV6-6 with TRBJ2-1; 9 nucleotides align to TRBD2. Germline CDR1 MNHNY, CDR2 SVGAGI (reference sequence). The CDR3 covers 15 residues. V lost 6 bases and J lost 6; bases outside the gene matches: 9. The CDR3 nucleotides are TGTGCCAGCAGACGAGGGGGCGGGAGGGGCAATGAGCAGTTCTTC. Translating it yields CASRRGGGRGNEQFF.

The V and J genes are TRBV10-3 and TRBJ1-1; D is perhaps TRBD1 (5 bases). Per the germline V gene, CDR1 is ENHRY and CDR2 is SYGVKD. The V and J ends lost 6 bases and 1 base respectively, with 12 bases between them. This CDR3 region has 14 residues. The CDR3 DNA reads TGTGCCATCAGGGGGGTCGATAGGAACACTGAAGCTTTCTTT. Its protein is CAIRGVDRNTEAFF.

Remarks on this clone: Other DNA sequences in this sample translate to the same CDR3. This chain joins TRBV6-1 and TRBJ1-1; unclear D gene. The V end was cut by 9 bases, the J end by 1 base, with 6 bases between. The CDR3 loop spans 11 amino acids. Germline V gives CDR1 MNHNS, CDR2 SASEGT. CDR3 in amino acids: CASRENTEAFF. CDR3 sequence (DNA): TGTGCCAGTCGGGAGAACACTGAAGCTTTCTTT.

CDR3 nucleotides: TGTGCCAGCCAGGACAGGGGAGACTATGGCTACACCTTC. Amino acid sequence: CASQDRGDYGYTF. The chain has TRBV19 and TRBJ1-2; 9 bases line up with TRBD1. CDR3 length: 13 amino acids. Germline CDR1 LNHDA, CDR2 SQIVND (reference sequence). Trimming took 9 bases from V and 3 from J; bases not matched to a gene: 5.

In regard to this clone: The same CDR3 also results from other DNA sequences found in this sample. The chain employs TRBV27 and TRBJ1-5; tentative D call: TRBD1 (5 bases). The CDR3 length is 14 residues. Trimming took 2 bases from V and 4 from J, leaving 9 bases between them. Germline V gives CDR1 MNHEY, CDR2 SMNVEV (reference sequence). As DNA, the CDR3 is TGTGCCAGCAGTTTAAGGCAGGGAAATCAGCCCCAGCATTTT. Its protein product is CASSLRQGNQPQHF.

The chain links TRBV29-1 to TRBJ2-1, with TRBD2 matching over 9 bases. Germline V CDR1 and CDR2: SQVTM, ANQGSEA. This CDR3 has 15 residues. With V trimmed by 6 bases and J by 2 bases, 8 bases remained unmatched. The CDR3 DNA sequence: TGCAGCGTCGAGCGGGAGGATTTACCCTACAATGAGCAGTTCTTC. It translates to CSVEREDLPYNEQFF.

V gene TRBV29-1 combines with J gene TRBJ2-3, with 12 nucleotides matching TRBD1. The germline CDR1 and CDR2 sequences are SQVTM and ANQGSEA. CDR3 length: 13 residues. V shed 8 bases and J 5 bases; nucleotides not matched to a gene: 5. The CDR3: CSHGDRGRDTQYF. The CDR3 coding sequence is TGCAGCCACGGGGACAGGGGGCGAGATACGCAGTATTTT.

The chain carries TRBV2 and TRBJ2-2, with D maybe TRBD2 (6 bases). This CDR3 region has 11 residues. Germline V CDR1 and CDR2: SNHLY, FYNNEI. Trimming cost V 9 bases and J 6 bases, with 8 bases left between them. CDR3 DNA sequence: TGTGCCAGAGGGGAGGCCGGGGAGCTGTTTTTT. Translation: CARGEAGELFF. The variable domain in full, completed from reference TRBV2 and TRBJ2-2, reads EPEVTQTPSHQVTQMGQEVILRCVPISNHLYFYWYRQILGQKVEFLVSFYNNEISEKSEIFDDQFSVERPDGSNFTLKIRSTKLEDSAMYFCARGEAGELFFGEGSRLTVL.

The chain combines TRBV27 with TRBJ2-3; D not resolved. The CDR3 contains 14 residues. Germline CDR1 MNHEY, CDR2 SMNVEV (reference sequence). Trimming took 2 bases from V and 2 from J, leaving 8 bases between them. CDR3 amino acids: CASSLIMATDTQYF. Here the CDR3 DNA reads TGTGCCAGCAGTTTAATAATGGCCACAGATACGCAGTATTTT.

The chain couples TRBV5-4 to TRBJ2-5; D is perhaps TRBD2 (6 bases). The CDR3 covers 14 residues. CDR1 and CDR2 from the germline V gene are SGHNT and YYREEE (reference sequence). V lost 2 bases and J lost 4, with 12 bases in between. DNA for the CDR3: TGTGCCAGCAGCTTCGGAGGGCTCGGAGAGACCCAGTACTTC. This translates into CASSFGGLGETQYF. Complete variable domain (other parts from reference TRBV5-4 and TRBJ2-5): ETGVTQSPTHLIKTRGQQVTLRCSSQSGHNTVSWYQQALGQGPQFIFQYYREEENGRGNFPPRFSGLQFPNYSSELNVNALELDDSALYLCASSFGGLGETQYFGPGTRLLVL.